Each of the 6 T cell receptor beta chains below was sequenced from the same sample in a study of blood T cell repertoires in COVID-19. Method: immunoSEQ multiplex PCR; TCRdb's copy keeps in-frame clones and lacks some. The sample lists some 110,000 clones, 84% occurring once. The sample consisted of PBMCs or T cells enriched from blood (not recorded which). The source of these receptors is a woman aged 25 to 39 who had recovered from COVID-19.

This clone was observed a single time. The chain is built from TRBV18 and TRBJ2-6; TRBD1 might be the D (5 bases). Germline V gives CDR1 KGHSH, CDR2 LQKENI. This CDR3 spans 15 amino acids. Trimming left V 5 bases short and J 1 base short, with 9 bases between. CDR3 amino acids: CASSADSSGANVLTF. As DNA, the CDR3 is TGTGCCAGCTCAGCTGACAGTTCTGGGGCCAACGTCCTGACTTTC.

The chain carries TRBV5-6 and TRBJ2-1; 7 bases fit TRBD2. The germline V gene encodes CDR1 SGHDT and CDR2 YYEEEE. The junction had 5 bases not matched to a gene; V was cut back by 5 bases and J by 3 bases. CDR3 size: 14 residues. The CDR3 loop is CASSPSGHYNEQFF. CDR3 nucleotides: TGTGCCAGCAGTCCTAGCGGTCACTACAATGAGCAGTTCTTC.

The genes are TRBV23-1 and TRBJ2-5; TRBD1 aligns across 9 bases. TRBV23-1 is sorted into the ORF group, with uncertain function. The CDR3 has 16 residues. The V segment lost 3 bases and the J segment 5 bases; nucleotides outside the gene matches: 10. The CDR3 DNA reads TGCGCCAGCAGTCATCCAAACAGGGGGCTTGGGGAGACCCAGTACTTC. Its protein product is CASSHPNRGLGETQYF.

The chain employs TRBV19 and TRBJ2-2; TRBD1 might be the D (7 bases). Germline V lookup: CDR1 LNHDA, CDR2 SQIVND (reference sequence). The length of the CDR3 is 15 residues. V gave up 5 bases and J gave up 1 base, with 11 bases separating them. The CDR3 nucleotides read TGTGCCAGTAGTCTCCAGGGGGGGAACACCGGGGAGCTGTTTTTT. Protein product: CASSLQGGNTGELFF.

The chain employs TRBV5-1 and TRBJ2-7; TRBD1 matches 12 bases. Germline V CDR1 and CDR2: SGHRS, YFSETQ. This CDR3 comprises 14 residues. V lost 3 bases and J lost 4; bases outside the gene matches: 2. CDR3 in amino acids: CASSSGQGAYEQYF. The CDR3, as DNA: TGCGCCAGCAGCTCGGGACAGGGGGCATACGAGCAGTACTTC.

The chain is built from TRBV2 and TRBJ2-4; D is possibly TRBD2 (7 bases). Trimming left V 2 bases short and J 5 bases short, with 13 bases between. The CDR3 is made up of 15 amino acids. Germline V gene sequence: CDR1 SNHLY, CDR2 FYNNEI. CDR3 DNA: TGTGCCAGCAGTGAAATCGGGGGGCCCCAAAACATTCAGTACTTC. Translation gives CASSEIGGPQNIQYF.